A single TCR beta chain is shown here with its context. Its antigen is not identified. In the naive CD8 group, cells lacked CD45RO and were positively selected for CCR7, so terminally differentiated effector memory CD45RA+ cells were left out. From germline, CDR1 is SNHLY and CDR2 FYNNEI. The CDR3 spans 14 residues. The germline V and J ends were trimmed by 4 bases and 3 bases, with 13 bases remaining between them. Using immunoSEQ multiplex PCR, the repertoire was profiled, and TCRdb retains in-frame clones only, with some absent. The data show about 1,800,000 clones, just under 95% seen once. The sample comes from a study of shared clonotypes between healthy human individuals. Study-level results: Relative to clonotypes present in all four donors, those not shared had lower generation probabilities.

The sequenced material came from naive CD8+ T cells sorted from blood. The genes are TRBV2 and TRBJ2-7, with unresolved D. This sequence originates from a young man in good health. CDR3 residues: CASSGTDPYYEQYF. The CDR3, as DNA: TGTGCCAGCAGTGGAACCGACCCCTACTACGAGCAGTACTTC.